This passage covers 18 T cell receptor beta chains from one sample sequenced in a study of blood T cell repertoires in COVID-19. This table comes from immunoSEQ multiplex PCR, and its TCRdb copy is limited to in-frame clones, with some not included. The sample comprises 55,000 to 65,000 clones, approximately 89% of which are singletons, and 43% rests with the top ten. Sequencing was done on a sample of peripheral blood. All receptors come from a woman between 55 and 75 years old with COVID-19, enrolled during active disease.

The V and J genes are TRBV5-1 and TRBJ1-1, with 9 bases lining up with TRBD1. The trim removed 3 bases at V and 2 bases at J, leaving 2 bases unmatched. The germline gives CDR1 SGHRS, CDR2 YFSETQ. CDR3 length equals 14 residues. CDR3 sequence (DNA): TGCGCCAGCAGCTGGACAGGGGTTAACACTGAAGCTTTCTTT. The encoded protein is CASSWTGVNTEAFF.

CDR3 nucleotide sequence: TGTGCCAGCAGCGCTACCGGGACAGCTAATGAAAAACTGTTTTTT. The encoded protein is CASSATGTANEKLFF. The V call is TRBV5-4, the J call TRBJ1-4, with 7 bases that match TRBD1. J was trimmed by 3 bases and V by 4 bases; bases with no gene match: 6. This CDR3 comprises 15 residues. CDR1 SGHNT and CDR2 YYREEE come from the germline V gene (reference sequence).

This CDR3 reads CASSSDRSYGYTF. CDR3 DNA sequence: TGTGCCAGCAGTTCGGACAGGAGCTATGGCTACACCTTC. This chain uses TRBV6-5 with TRBJ1-2, with TRBD1 matching over 7 bases. This CDR3 contains 13 residues. CDR1 is MNHEY, CDR2 SVGAGI, per germline. V gave up 4 bases and J gave up 4 bases; unmatched junction bases: 3.

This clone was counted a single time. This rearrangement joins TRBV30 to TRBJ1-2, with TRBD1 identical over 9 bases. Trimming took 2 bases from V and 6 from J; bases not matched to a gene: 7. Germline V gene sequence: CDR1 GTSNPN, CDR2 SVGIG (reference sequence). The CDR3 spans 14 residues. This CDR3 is CAWSSRDRAHGYTF. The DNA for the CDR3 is TGTGCCTGGAGTTCCCGGGACAGGGCACATGGCTACACCTTC.

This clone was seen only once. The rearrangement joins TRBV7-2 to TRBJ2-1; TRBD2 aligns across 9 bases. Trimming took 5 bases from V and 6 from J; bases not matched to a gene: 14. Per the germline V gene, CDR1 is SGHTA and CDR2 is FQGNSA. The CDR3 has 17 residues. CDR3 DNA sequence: TGTGCCAGCAGCCCCCGAGGTGCGGGGGGGCCGGTCAATGAGCAGTTCTTC. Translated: CASSPRGAGGPVNEQFF.

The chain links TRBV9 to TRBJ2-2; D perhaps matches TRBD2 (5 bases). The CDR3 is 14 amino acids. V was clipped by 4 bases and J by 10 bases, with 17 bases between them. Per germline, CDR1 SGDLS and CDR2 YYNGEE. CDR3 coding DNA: TGTGCCAGCAGCACCCCGGAGGTGGGGAAGGAGCTGTTTTTT. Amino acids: CASSTPEVGKELFF.

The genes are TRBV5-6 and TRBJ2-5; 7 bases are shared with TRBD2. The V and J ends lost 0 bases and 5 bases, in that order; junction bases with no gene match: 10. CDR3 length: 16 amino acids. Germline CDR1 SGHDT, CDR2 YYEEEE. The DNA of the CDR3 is TGTGCCAGCAGCTTGGGTGGCGAGCGGGAATGGGAGACCCAGTACTTC. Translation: CASSLGGEREWETQYF. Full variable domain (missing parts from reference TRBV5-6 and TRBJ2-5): DAGVTQSPTHLIKTRGQQVTLRCSPKSGHDTVSWYQQALGQGPQFIFQYYEEEERQRGNFPDRFSGHQFPNYSSELNVNALLLGDSALYLCASSLGGEREWETQYFGPGTRLLVL.

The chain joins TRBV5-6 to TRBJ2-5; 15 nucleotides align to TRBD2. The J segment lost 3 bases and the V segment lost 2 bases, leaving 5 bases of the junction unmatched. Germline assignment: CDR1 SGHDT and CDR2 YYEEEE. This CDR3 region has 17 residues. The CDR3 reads CASSLRTSGRAEETQYF. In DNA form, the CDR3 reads TGTGCCAGCAGCTTACGGACTAGCGGGAGGGCTGAAGAGACCCAGTACTTC.

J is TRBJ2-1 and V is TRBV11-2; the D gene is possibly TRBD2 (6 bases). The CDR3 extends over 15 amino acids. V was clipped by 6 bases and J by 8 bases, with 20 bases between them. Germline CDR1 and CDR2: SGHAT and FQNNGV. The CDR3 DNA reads TGTGCCAGCAGAAGGAGGGCCGCCGAATACGATGAGCAGTTCTTC. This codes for CASRRRAAEYDEQFF.

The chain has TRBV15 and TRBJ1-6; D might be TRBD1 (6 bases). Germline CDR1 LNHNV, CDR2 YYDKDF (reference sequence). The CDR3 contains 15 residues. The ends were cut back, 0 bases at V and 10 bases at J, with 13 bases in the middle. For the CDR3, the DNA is TGTGCCACCAGCAGAGATCTAACAGGGAGCTCACCCCTCCACTTT. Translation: CATSRDLTGSSPLHF. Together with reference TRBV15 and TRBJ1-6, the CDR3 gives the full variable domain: DAMVIQNPRYQVTQFGKPVTLSCSQTLNHNVMYWYQQKSSQAPKLLFHYYDKDFNNEADTPDNFQSRRPNTSFCFLDIRSPGLGDTAMYLCATSRDLTGSSPLHFGNGTRLTVT.

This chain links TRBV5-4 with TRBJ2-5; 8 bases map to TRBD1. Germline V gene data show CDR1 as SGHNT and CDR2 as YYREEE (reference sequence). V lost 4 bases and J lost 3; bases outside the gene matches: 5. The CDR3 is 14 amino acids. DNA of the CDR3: TGTGCCAGCAGCACCCCGGACAGGGAAGAGACCCAGTACTTC. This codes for CASSTPDREETQYF.

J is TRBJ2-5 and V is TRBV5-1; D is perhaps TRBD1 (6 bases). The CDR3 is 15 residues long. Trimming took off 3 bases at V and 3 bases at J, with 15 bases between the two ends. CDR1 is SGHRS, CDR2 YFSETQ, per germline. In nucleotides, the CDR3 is TGCGCCAGCAGCTCCGGTCCGAGACAGGAAGAGACCCAGTACTTC. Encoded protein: CASSSGPRQEETQYF.

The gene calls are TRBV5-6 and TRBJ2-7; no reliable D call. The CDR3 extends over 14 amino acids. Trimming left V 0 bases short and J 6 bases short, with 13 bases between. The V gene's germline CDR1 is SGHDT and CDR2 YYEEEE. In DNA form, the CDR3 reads TGTGCCAGCAGCTTGGTGTCCGGTTTCTCCGAGCAGTACTTC. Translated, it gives CASSLVSGFSEQYF. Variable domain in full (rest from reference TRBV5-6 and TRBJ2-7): DAGVTQSPTHLIKTRGQQVTLRCSPKSGHDTVSWYQQALGQGPQFIFQYYEEEERQRGNFPDRFSGHQFPNYSSELNVNALLLGDSALYLCASSLVSGFSEQYFGPGTRLTVT.

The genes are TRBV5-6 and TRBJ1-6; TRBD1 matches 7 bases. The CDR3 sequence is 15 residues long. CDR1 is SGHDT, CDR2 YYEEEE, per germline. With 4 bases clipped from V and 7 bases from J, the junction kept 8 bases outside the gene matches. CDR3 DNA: TGTGCCAGCAGCCTGGAGACAGGGAGCAATTCACCCCTCCACTTT. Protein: CASSLETGSNSPLHF.

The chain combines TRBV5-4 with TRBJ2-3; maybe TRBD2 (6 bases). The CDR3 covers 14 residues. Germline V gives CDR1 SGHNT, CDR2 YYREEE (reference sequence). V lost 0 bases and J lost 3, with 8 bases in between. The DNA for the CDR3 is TGTGCCAGCAGCTTGGATCGGGGGACAGATACGCAGTATTTT. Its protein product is CASSLDRGTDTQYF.

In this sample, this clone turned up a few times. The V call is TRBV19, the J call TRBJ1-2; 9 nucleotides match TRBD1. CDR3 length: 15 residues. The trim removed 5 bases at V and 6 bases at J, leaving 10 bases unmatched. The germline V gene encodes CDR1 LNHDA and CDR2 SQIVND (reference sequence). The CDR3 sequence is CASSPLPGQGDGYTF. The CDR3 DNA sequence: TGTGCCAGTAGTCCTCTCCCGGGACAGGGAGATGGCTACACCTTC. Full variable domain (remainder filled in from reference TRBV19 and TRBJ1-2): DGGITQSPKYLFRKEGQNVTLSCEQNLNHDAMYWYRQDPGQGLRLIYYSQIVNDFQKGDIAEGYSVSREKKESFPLTVTSAQKNPTAFYLCASSPLPGQGDGYTFGSGTRLTVV.

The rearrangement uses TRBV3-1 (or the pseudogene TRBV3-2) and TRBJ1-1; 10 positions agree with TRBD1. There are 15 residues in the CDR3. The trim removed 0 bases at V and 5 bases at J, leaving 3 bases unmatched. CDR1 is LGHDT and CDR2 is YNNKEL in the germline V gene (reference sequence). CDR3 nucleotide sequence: TGTGCCAGCAGCCAAGAGGACAGGGGGGGAACTGAAGCTTTCTTT. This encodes CASSQEDRGGTEAFF.

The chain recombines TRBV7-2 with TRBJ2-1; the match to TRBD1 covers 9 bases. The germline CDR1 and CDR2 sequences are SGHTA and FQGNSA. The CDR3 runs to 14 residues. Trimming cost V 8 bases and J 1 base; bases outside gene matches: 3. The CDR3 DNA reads TGTGCCAGCGCCGGACAGGGGTCCTACAATGAGCAGTTCTTC. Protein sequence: CASAGQGSYNEQFF.